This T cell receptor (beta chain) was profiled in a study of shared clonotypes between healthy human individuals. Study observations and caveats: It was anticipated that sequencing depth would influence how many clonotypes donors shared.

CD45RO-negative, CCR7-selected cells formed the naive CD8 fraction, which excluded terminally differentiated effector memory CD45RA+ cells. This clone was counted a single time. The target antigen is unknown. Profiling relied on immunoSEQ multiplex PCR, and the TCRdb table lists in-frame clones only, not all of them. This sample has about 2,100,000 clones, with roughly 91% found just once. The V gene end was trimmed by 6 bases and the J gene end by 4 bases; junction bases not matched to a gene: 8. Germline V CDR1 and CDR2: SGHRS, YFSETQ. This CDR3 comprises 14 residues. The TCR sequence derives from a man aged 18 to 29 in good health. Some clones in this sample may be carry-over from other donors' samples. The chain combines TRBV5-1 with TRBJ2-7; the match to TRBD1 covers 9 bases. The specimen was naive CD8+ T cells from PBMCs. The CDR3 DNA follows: TGCGCCAGCACCCACAGGGGGCAAGATTACGAGCAGTACTTC. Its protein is CASTHRGQDYEQYF.